This TCR beta chain originates from a study of blood T cell repertoires in COVID-19 (dated by TCRdb to about 2020). About the full investigation: Samples from collaborators originated in the United States, Italy and Spain and spanned both the acute and convalescent phases of COVID-19. Where HLA class I and class II types were available, the types were taken from metadata supplied by the sample provider, not from assay-based typing. The prospective study material was composed of cDNA or gDNA derived from T cells, B-cell-depleted T cells, or PBMCs. The samples were drawn from two sources: the first 160 participants of the ongoing ImmuneRACE study, and 1,200 or so subjects contributed by 6 global collaborators. Deeply sampled blood TCRbeta repertoires from subjects exposed to, actively infected with, or recovered from COVID-19 were included in the dataset. The repertoires were released in a freely available public database intended as a resource for research on the immune response to SARS-CoV-2. A de-identified subject ID, COVID-19 status, age in years and sex were almost always included in the sample metadata.

The collaborating institutions used their own protocols to collect whole blood in K2EDTA tubes. Collaborator samples were shipped for TCRbeta analysis as frozen whole blood, isolated PBMCs, or DNA extracted from either sample type. TCRbeta CDR3 regions were amplified from genomic DNA by means of the immunoSEQ Assay, a bias-controlled multiplex PCR. Per the original workflow: Within the assay, amplification of reference gene primers was used to estimate how many nucleated cells each sample contained. To quantify the absolute abundance of each unique TCRbeta CDR3 rearrangement, sequence reads were collapsed and filtered. For each sample, productive Simpson clonality was calculated by taking the square root of Simpson's diversity index across productive rearrangements. This is the immuneACCESS table as TCRdb keeps it, with only in-frame sequences that have V and J called. A part of the clones is gone; compared with another copy, unresolved V genes explain less than half, and the rest is unexplained. V and J calls and clone size are copied from that table; D and trimming were computed from the DNA. This sample is represented by 240,000 or so clones; 82% of them were singletons. Roughly 12% of the sample is in the top ten clones.

Beyond this particular receptor, the publication reports: Clinical and demographic metadata were provided uncurated, with the amount varying by source and participant.

This clone was counted only a few times. There is no known antigen for this receptor. Per-base quality was not reported, and no clone a single base away is much larger than it. There are 16 amino acids in the CDR3, from cysteine to phenylalanine inclusive. The sequence is cut down to CDR3 DNA, 48 bases in frame from base 1. CDR1 SGDLS and CDR2 YYNGEE are derived from the germline V gene. The junction shows trimming of 0 bases on V and 2 bases on J, plus 14 bases between the germline ends. This sequence originates from a woman aged 55-75 years with active or convalescent COVID-19. What was sequenced was peripheral blood. The chain joins TRBV9 to TRBJ1-2, with a weak D call of TRBD1 (5 bases match). The base sequence is TGTGCCAGCAGCGTAGTTTCAGGGATTAAGAACTATGGCTACACCTTC. This codes for CASSVVSGIKNYGYTF.